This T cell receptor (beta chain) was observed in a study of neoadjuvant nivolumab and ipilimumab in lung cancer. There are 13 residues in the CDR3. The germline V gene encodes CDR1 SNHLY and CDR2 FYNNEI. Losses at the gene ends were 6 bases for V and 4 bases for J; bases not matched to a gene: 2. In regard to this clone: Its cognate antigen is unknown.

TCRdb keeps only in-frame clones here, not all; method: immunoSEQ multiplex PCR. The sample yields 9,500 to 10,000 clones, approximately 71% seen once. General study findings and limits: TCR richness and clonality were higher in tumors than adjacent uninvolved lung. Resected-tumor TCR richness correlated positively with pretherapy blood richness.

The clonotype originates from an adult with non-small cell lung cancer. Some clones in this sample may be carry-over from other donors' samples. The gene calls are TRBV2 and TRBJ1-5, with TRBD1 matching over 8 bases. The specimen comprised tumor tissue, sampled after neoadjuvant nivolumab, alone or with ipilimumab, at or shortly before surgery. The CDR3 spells CASRGQANQPQHF. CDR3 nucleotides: TGTGCCAGCAGGGGACAGGCTAATCAGCCCCAGCATTTT.